What follows are 11 T cell receptor beta chains derived from one specimen sequenced in a study of cytomegalovirus exposure and HLA in healthy donors. PCR amplification relied on 60 Vbeta primers (plus 13 Jbeta primers). Produced via immunoSEQ multiplex PCR; TCRdb's table is partial and in-frame only. The table shows 110,000 to 150,000 clones, with 60% to 80% occurring only once. The sample was PBMCs. These receptors were collected from a male donor in good health and CMV-seronegative.

V is TRBV5-1 and J is TRBJ2-1, with 10 positions matching TRBD1. The CDR3 sequence is 17 residues long. Germline V gene sequence: CDR1 SGHRS, CDR2 YFSETQ. Losses at the gene ends were 1 base for V and 9 bases for J; bases not matched to a gene: 13. This CDR3 reads CASSLPPGTGADSEQFF. The CDR3 coding sequence is TGCGCCAGCAGCTTGCCTCCCGGGACAGGGGCGGATAGTGAGCAGTTCTTC.

With respect to this clone: Other DNA sequences in the sample encode the same CDR3. This chain joins TRBV5-1 and TRBJ2-3, with 15 bases fitting TRBD2. The CDR3 spans 20 residues. Germline V CDR1 and CDR2: SGHRS, YFSETQ. With 1 base clipped from V and 3 bases from J, the junction kept 12 bases outside the gene matches. CDR3 in DNA: TGCGCCAGCAGCTTGCGGGGCCTGGGACTAGCGGGGGGACAGACAGATACGCAGTATTTT. Residues: CASSLRGLGLAGGQTDTQYF.

This clone appeared a few times. CDR3 sequence reads: CASSPGTSGSRRELFF. Here the CDR3 DNA reads TGTGCCAGCAGCCCCGGGACTAGCGGGAGTCGGAGGGAGCTGTTTTTT. V is TRBV2 and J is TRBJ2-2; 14 bases align to TRBD2. Germline V gene sequence: CDR1 SNHLY, CDR2 FYNNEI. Trimming took 6 bases from V and 9 from J; bases not matched to a gene: 9. The CDR3 has 16 amino acids. Supplemented by reference TRBV2 and TRBJ2-2, the full variable domain reads EPEVTQTPSHQVTQMGQEVILRCVPISNHLYFYWYRQILGQKVEFLVSFYNNEISEKSEIFDDQFSVERPDGSNFTLKIRSTKLEDSAMYFCASSPGTSGSRRELFFGEGSRLTVL.

The chain carries TRBV7-3 and TRBJ2-1, with 10 bases that match TRBD2. This CDR3 comprises 14 residues. Germline loops: CDR1 SGHTA, CDR2 FQGTGA. V was pared by 5 bases and J by 4 bases, with 2 bases of the junction left unmatched. CDR3 amino acids: CASSETSGYNEQFF. In DNA form, the CDR3 reads TGTGCCAGCAGCGAGACTAGCGGGTACAATGAGCAGTTCTTC.

This chain's CDR3 is CASSSLALYNEQFF. CDR3 sequence (DNA): TGTGCCAGCAGTTCTCTAGCCCTATACAATGAGCAGTTCTTC. V usage is TRBV27 and J usage is TRBJ2-1; a possible D gene is TRBD2 (5 bases). This CDR3 has 14 residues. Per the germline V gene, CDR1 is MNHEY and CDR2 is SMNVEV (reference sequence). Trimming pared 4 bases from V and 4 bases from J, leaving 11 bases between.

The chain combines TRBV2 with TRBJ1-6; TRBD1 matches at 9 bases. CDR1 SNHLY and CDR2 FYNNEI come from the germline V gene. Losses at the gene ends were 6 bases for V and 10 bases for J; bases not matched to a gene: 13. CDR3 length: 16 amino acids. DNA of the CDR3: TGTGCCAGCAGCGACGCCTTACAGGGGGCAGGATCACCCCTCCACTTT. Its translation is CASSDALQGAGSPLHF.

This sequence joins TRBV5-8 and TRBJ2-1, with D maybe TRBD1 (6 bases). Trimming pared 10 bases from V and 5 bases from J, leaving 16 bases between. The CDR3 sequence is 13 residues long. Germline V CDR1 and CDR2: SGHTS, YDEGEE. CDR3 sequence: CARPDRNHNEQFF. The DNA for the CDR3 is TGTGCCCGTCCCGACAGGAACCACAATGAGCAGTTCTTC.

The CDR3 here is CASSVQQGNYNEQFF. The CDR3 DNA sequence: TGTGCCAGCAGCGTACAACAGGGCAACTACAATGAGCAGTTCTTC. The chain is built from TRBV9 and TRBJ2-1; D might be TRBD1 (6 bases). The length of the CDR3 is 15 residues. The germline V gene has CDR1 SGDLS and CDR2 YYNGEE. V gave up 1 base and J gave up 3 bases, with 11 bases separating them.

A few counts support this clone. This chain uses TRBV19 with TRBJ2-1, with 8 nucleotides matching TRBD1. This CDR3 is built from 17 residues. V lost 6 bases to trimming and J lost 3 bases; unmatched junction nucleotides: 13. The germline V gene encodes CDR1 LNHDA and CDR2 SQIVND (reference sequence). CDR3 in DNA: TGTGCCAGTAGAACAGGGACCAGGACAGGGTACTACAATGAGCAGTTCTTC. Protein product: CASRTGTRTGYYNEQFF.

This rearrangement joins TRBV9 to TRBJ2-3, with TRBD1 identical over 10 bases. The V segment lost 3 bases and the J segment 7 bases; nucleotides outside the gene matches: 8. Germline CDR1 and CDR2: SGDLS and YYNGEE. This CDR3 has 15 residues. The CDR3 region is CASSGRTGGGNTQYF. As DNA, the CDR3 is TGTGCCAGCAGCGGAAGGACAGGGGGGGGAAATACGCAGTATTTT. Full variable domain (outside the CDR3, taken from reference TRBV9 and TRBJ2-3): DSGVTQTPKHLITATGQRVTLRCSPRSGDLSVYWYQQSLDQGLQFLIQYYNGEERAKGNILERFSAQQFPDLHSELNLSSLELGDSALYFCASSGRTGGGNTQYFGPGTRLTVL.

This clone has only one observation. The chain carries TRBV5-4 and TRBJ2-1, with D maybe TRBD2 (6 bases). Looked up from germline, CDR1 is SGHNT and CDR2 is YYREEE (reference sequence). V lost 3 bases and J 6 bases, leaving 13 bases between the germline ends. This CDR3 contains 14 residues. The chain's CDR3 is CASSSLGGANEQFF. As DNA, the CDR3 is TGTGCCAGCAGCTCATTAGGAGGGGCCAATGAGCAGTTCTTC.